This T cell receptor beta chain was observed in a study of shared clonotypes between healthy human individuals. Trimming cost V 0 bases and J 8 bases, with 10 bases left between them. The CDR3 is 13 residues long. Germline V gene data show CDR1 as MNHNS and CDR2 as SASEGT. The assay was immunoSEQ multiplex PCR, and TCRdb's table has in-frame clones only and misses some. The sample consists of approximately 1.5 million clones, 97% to 99% of them appearing once. This sequence joins TRBV6-1 and TRBJ1-2, with D possibly matching TRBD1 (5 bases). The specimen was naive CD4+ T cells sorted from blood. Subset defined: CD45RA+ positively selected. This receptor was taken from a man aged 25-40 years in good health. The CDR3 protein is CASSEAMRGGYTF. DNA of the CDR3: TGTGCCAGCAGTGAAGCGATGAGGGGCGGCTACACCTTC.